This T cell receptor (beta chain) is from a study of T cells after yellow fever vaccination. The CDR3 sequence is 15 residues long. Each CDR3 protein gets one entry after TCRdb re-called the 5' RACE reads with MiXCR. The sample lists fewer than 450,000 distinct CDR3 sequences, approximately 8% occurring once. The sequencing used PBMCs, collected about 49 days after the first yellow fever vaccination. This chain links TRBV1 with TRBJ2-7; whether TRBD2, the table's D call, matches the DNA was not checked. TRBV1 is listed as a pseudogene. The receptor's source is a man between 18 and 35 years old who received the YFV17D yellow fever vaccine. The CDR3 DNA sequence: TGCACCAGCAGCCAAGTTTCGGGGGGGTTTTGCGAGCAGTACGTC. Its protein is CTSSQVSGGFCEQYV.